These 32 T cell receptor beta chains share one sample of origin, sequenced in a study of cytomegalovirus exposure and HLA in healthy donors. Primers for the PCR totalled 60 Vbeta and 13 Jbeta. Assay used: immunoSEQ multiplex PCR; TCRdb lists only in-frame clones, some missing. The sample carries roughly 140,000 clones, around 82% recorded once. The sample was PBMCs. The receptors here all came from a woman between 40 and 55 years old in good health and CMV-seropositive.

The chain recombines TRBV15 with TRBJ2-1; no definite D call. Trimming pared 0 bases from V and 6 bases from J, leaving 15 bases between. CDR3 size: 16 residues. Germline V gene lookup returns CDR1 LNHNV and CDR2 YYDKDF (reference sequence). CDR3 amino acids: CATSRDMSGLGNEQFF. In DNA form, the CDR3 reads TGTGCCACCAGCAGAGATATGTCAGGCTTAGGCAATGAGCAGTTCTTC.

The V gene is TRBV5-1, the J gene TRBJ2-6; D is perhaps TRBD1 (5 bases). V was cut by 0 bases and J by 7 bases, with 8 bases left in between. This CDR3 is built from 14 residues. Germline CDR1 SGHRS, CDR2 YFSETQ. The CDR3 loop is CASSLVTGANVLTF. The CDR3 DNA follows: TGCGCCAGCAGCTTGGTCACAGGAGCCAACGTCCTGACTTTC.

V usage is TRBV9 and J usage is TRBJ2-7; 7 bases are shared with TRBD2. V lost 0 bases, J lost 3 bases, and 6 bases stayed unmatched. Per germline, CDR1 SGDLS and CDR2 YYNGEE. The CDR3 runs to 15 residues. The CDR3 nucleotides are TGTGCCAGCAGCGTAGGTGAGACTAGCCTCTACGAGCAGTACTTC. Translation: CASSVGETSLYEQYF.

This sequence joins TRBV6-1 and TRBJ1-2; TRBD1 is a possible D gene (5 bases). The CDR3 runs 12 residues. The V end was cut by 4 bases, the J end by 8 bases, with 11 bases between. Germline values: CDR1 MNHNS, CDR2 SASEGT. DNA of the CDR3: TGTGCCAGCAGTGTGGGAGGGGTCGGCTACACCTTC. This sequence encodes CASSVGGVGYTF.

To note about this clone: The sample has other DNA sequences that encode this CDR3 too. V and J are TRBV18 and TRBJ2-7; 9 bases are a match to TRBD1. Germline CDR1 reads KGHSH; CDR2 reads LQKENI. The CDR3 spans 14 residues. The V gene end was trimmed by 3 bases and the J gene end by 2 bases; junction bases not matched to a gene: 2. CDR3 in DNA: TGTGCCAGCTCACCGGGACAGGGTCCCTACGAGCAGTACTTC. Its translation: CASSPGQGPYEQYF.

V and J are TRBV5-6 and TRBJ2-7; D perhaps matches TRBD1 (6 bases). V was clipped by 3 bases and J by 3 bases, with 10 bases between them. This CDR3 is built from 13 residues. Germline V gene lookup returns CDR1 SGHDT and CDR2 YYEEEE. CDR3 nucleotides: TGTGCCAGCAGCTACGTGGACAGCTACGAGCAGTACTTC. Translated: CASSYVDSYEQYF.

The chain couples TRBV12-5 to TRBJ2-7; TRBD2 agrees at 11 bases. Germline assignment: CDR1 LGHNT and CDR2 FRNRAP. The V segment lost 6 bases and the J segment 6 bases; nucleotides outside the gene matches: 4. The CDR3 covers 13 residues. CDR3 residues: CASGLAGGREQYF. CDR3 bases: TGTGCTAGTGGGTTAGCGGGAGGGCGCGAGCAGTACTTC.

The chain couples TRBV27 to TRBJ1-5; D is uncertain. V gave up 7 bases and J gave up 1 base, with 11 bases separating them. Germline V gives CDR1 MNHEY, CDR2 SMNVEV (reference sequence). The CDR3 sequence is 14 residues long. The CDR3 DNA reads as TGTGCCAGCATGGTGGGAGGGAGCAATCAGCCCCAGCATTTT. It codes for CASMVGGSNQPQHF.

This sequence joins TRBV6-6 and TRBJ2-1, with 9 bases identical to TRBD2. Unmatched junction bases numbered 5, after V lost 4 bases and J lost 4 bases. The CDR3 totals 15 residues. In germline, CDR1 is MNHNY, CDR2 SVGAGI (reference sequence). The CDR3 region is CASSSGLAGYNEQFF. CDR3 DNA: TGTGCCAGCAGTTCGGGGCTAGCGGGATACAATGAGCAGTTCTTC.

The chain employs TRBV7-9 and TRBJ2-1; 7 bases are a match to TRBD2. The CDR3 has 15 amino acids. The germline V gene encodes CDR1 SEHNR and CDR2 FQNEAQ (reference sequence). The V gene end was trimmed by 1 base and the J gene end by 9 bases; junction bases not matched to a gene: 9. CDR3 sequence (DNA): TGTGCCAGCAGCTTAGGGGAGGGCGGGGTATCTGAGCAGTTCTTC. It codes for CASSLGEGGVSEQFF.

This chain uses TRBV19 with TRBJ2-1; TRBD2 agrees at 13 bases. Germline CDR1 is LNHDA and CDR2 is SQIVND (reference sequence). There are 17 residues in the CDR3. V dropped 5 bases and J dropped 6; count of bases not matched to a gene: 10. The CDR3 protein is CASSSPPGLAGFNEQFF. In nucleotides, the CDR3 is TGTGCCAGTAGTTCTCCCCCGGGACTAGCGGGATTCAATGAGCAGTTCTTC. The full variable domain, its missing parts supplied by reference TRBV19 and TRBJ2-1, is DGGITQSPKYLFRKEGQNVTLSCEQNLNHDAMYWYRQDPGQGLRLIYYSQIVNDFQKGDIAEGYSVSREKKESFPLTVTSAQKNPTAFYLCASSSPPGLAGFNEQFFGPGTRLTVL.

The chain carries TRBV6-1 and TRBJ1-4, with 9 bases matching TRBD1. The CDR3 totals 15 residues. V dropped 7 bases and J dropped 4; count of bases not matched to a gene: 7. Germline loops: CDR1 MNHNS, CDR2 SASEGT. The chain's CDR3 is CASKTRGQGNEKLFF. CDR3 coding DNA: TGTGCCAGCAAAACCCGGGGACAGGGTAATGAAAAACTGTTTTTT.

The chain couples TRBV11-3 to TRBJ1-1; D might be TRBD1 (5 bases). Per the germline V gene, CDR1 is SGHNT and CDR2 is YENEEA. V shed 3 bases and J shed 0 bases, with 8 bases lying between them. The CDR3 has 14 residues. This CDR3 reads CASSFSGMNTEAFF. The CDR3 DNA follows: TGTGCCAGCAGCTTTTCAGGGATGAACACTGAAGCTTTCTTT.

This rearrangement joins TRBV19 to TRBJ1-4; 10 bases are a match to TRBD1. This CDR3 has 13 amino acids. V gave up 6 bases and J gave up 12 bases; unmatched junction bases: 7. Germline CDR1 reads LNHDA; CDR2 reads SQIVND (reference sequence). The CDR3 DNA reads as TGTGCCAGTAGCCCACCCGGGACAGGGGAACTGTTTTTT. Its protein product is CASSPPGTGELFF.

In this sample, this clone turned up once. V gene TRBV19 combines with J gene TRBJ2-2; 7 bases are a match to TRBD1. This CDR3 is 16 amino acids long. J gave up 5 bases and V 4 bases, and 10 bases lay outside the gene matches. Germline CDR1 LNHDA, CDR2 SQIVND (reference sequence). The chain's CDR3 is CASSNPRGRGTGELFF. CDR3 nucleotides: TGTGCCAGTAGTAACCCGAGGGGGCGCGGAACCGGGGAGCTGTTTTTT.

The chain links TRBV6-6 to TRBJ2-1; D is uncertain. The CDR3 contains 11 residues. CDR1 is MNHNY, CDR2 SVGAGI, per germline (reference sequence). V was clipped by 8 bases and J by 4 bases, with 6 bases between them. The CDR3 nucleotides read TGTGCCAGCGCCTATTACAATGAGCAGTTCTTC. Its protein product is CASAYYNEQFF.

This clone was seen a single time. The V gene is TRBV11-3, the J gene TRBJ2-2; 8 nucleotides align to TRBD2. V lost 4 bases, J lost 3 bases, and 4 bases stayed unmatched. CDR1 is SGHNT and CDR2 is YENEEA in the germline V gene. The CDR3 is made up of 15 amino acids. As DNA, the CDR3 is TGTGCCAGCAGCTCAAAGCGGGAGTACACCGGGGAGCTGTTTTTT. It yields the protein CASSSKREYTGELFF.

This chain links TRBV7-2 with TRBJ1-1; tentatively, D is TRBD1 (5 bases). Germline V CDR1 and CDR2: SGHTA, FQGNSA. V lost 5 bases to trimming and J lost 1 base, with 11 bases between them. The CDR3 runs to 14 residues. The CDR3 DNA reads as TGTGCCAGCAGCACACCGACAGAGAACACTGAAGCTTTCTTT. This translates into CASSTPTENTEAFF.

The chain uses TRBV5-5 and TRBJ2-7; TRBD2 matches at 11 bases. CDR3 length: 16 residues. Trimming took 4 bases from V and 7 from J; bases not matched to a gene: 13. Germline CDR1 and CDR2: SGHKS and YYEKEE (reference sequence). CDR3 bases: TGTGCCAGCAGCCCCGGGACTAGCGGTACAGGAGGGGAGCAGTACTTC. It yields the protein CASSPGTSGTGGEQYF.

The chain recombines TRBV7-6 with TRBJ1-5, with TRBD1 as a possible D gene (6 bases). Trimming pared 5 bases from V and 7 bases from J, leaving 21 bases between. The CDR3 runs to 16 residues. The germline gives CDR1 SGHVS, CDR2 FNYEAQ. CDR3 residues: CASSPFPRGQHQPQHF. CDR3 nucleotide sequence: TGTGCCAGCAGCCCCTTCCCTCGCGGACAGCACCAGCCCCAGCATTTT.

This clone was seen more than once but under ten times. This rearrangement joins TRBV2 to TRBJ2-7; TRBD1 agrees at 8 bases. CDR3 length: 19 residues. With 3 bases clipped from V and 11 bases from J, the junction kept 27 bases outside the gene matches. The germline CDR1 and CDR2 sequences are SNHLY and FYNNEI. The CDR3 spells CASSETGTGSFVWTKGEYF. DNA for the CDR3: TGTGCCAGCAGTGAGACCGGGACAGGCTCCTTTGTTTGGACAAAGGGGGAGTACTTC.

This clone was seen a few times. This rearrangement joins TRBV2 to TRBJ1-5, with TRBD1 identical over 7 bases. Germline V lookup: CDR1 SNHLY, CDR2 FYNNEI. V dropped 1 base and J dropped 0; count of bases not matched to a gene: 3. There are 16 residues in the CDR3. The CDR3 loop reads CASSEGDRYSNQPQHF. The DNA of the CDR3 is TGTGCCAGCAGTGAAGGGGACAGATATAGCAATCAGCCCCAGCATTTT.

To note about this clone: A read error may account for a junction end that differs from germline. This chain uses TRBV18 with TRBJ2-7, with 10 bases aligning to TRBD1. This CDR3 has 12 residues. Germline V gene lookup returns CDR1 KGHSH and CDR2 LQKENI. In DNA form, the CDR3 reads TGTGCCAGCTCATGGGACAGGGGAGTCTCAAACTTC. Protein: CASSWDRGVSNF.

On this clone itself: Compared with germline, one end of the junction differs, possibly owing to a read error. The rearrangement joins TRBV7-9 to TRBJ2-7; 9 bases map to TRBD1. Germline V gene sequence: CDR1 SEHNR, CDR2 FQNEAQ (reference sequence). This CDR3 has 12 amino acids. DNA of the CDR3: TGTTCCAGCAGTAGGGACAGGGACGAGCAGTACTTC. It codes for CSSSRDRDEQYF.

CDR3 region: CASSVGLAGVRFYNEQFF. CDR3 sequence (DNA): TGTGCCAGCAGTGTAGGACTAGCGGGAGTAAGATTCTACAATGAGCAGTTCTTC. The V and J genes are TRBV27 and TRBJ2-1; 13 bases fit TRBD2. The CDR3 runs 18 residues. J was trimmed by 3 bases and V by 5 bases; bases with no gene match: 10. Germline V gene lookup returns CDR1 MNHEY and CDR2 SMNVEV (reference sequence).

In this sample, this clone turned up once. In DNA, the CDR3 is TGTGCCATCAGTGAGTCGATACAGGGCTATGAGCAGTACTTC. Its translation: CAISESIQGYEQYF. The chain recombines TRBV10-3 with TRBJ2-7, with D perhaps matching TRBD1 (6 bases). V lost 0 bases and J 7 bases, leaving 13 bases between the germline ends. Germline CDR1 is ENHRY and CDR2 is SYGVKD. CDR3 length: 14 amino acids.

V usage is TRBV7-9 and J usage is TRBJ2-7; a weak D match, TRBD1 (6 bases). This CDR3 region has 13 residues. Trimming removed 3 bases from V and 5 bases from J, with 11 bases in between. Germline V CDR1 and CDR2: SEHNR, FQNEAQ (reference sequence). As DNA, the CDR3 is TGTGCCAGCAGCTTCCAACAGGGCCACGAGCAGTACTTC. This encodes CASSFQQGHEQYF. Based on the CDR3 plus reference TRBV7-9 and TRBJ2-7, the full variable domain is DTGVSQNPRHKITKRGQNVTFRCDPISEHNRLYWYRQTLGQGPEFLTYFQNEAQLEKSRLLSDRFSAERPKGSFSTLEIQRTEQGDSAMYLCASSFQQGHEQYFGPGTRLTVT.

The CDR3 nucleotides read TGTGCCAGCAGCCCCAACAGGGGCTCCAATGAGCAGTTCTTC. It specifies CASSPNRGSNEQFF. The chain recombines TRBV11-3 with TRBJ2-1; 7 positions agree with TRBD1. The CDR3 has 14 residues. The V and J ends lost 5 bases and 6 bases, in that order; junction bases with no gene match: 7. Germline CDR1 is SGHNT and CDR2 is YENEEA.

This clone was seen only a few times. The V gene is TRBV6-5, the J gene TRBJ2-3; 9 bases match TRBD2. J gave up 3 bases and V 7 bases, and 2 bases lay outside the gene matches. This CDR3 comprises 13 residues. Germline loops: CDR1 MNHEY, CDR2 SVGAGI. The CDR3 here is CASTLAGTDTQYF. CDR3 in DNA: TGTGCCAGCACCCTAGCGGGGACAGATACGCAGTATTTT.

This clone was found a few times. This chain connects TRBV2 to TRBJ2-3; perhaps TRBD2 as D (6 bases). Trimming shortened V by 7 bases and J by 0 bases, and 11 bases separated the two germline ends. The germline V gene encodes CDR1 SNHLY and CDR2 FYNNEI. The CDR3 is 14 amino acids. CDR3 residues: CASKEGFSTDTQYF. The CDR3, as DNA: TGTGCCAGCAAGGAGGGCTTTAGCACAGATACGCAGTATTTT. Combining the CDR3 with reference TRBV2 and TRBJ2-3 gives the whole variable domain EPEVTQTPSHQVTQMGQEVILRCVPISNHLYFYWYRQILGQKVEFLVSFYNNEISEKSEIFDDQFSVERPDGSNFTLKIRSTKLEDSAMYFCASKEGFSTDTQYFGPGTRLTVL.

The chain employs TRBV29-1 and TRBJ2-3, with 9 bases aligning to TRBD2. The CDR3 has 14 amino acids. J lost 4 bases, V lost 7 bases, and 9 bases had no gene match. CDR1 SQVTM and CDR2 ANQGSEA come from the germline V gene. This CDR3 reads CSARAGGPADTQYF. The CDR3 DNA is TGCAGCGCACGGGCGGGAGGGCCAGCAGATACGCAGTATTTT.

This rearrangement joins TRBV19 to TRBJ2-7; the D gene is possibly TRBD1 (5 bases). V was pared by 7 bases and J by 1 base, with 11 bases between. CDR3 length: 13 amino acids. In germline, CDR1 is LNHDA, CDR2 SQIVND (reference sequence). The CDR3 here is CASTRQGSYEQYF. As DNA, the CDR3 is TGTGCCAGTACGCGGCAGGGATCCTACGAGCAGTACTTC.